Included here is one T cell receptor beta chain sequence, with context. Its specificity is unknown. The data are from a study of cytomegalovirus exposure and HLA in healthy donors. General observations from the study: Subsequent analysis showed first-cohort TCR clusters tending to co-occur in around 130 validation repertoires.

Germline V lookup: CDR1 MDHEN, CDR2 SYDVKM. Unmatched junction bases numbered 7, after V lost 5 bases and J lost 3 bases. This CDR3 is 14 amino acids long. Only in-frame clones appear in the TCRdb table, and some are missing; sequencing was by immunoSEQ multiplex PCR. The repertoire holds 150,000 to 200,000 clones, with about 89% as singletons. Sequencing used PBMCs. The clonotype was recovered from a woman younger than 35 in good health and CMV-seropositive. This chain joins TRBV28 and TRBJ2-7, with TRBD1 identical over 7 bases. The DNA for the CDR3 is TGTGCCAGCAGTCAACAGGGGTTACGCTACGAGCAGTACTTC. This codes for CASSQQGLRYEQYF. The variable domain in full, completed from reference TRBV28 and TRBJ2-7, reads DVKVTQSSRYLVKRTGEKVFLECVQDMDHENMFWYRQDPGLGLRLIYFSYDVKMKEKGDIPEGYSVSREKKERFSLILESASTNQTSMYLCASSQQGLRYEQYFGPGTRLTVT.